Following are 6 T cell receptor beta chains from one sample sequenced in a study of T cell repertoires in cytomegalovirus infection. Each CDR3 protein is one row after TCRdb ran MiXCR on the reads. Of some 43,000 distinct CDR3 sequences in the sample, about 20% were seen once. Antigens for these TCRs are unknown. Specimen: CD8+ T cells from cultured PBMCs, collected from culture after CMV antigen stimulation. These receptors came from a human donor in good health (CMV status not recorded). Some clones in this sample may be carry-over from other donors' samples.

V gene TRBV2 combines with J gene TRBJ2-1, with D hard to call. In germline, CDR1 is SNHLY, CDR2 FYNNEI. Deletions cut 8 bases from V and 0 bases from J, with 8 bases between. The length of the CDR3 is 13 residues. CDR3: CASDGSSYNEQFF. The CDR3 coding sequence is TGTGCCAGCGATGGCAGCTCCTACAATGAGCAGTTCTTC.

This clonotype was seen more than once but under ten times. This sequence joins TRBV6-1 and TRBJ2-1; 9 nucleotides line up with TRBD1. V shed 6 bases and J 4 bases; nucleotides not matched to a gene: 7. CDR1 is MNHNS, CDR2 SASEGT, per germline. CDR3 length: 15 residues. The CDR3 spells CASRPTGGYYNEQFF. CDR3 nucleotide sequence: TGTGCCAGCAGGCCCACAGGGGGCTATTACAATGAGCAGTTCTTC.

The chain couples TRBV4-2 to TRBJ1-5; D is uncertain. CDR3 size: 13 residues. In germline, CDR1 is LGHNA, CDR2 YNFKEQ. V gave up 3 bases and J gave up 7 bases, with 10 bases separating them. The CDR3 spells CASSHNEGQPQHF. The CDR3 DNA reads TGTGCCAGCAGCCACAATGAGGGACAGCCCCAGCATTTT.

The CDR3 nucleotides are TGTGCCAGCAGCGCAGACGGACAGGGACCCCTTGACTATGGCTACACCTTC. Protein: CASSADGQGPLDYGYTF. The chain recombines TRBV7-6 with TRBJ1-2, with 8 bases fitting TRBD1. The junction had 14 bases not matched to a gene; V was cut back by 5 bases and J by 3 bases. This CDR3 has 17 residues. The germline V gene has CDR1 SGHVS and CDR2 FNYEAQ. Together with reference TRBV7-6 and TRBJ1-2, the CDR3 gives the full variable domain: GAGVSQSPRYKVTKRGQDVALRCDPISGHVSLYWYRQALGQGPEFLTYFNYEAQQDKSGLPNDRFSAERPEGSISTLTIQRTEQRDSAMYRCASSADGQGPLDYGYTFGSGTRLTVV.

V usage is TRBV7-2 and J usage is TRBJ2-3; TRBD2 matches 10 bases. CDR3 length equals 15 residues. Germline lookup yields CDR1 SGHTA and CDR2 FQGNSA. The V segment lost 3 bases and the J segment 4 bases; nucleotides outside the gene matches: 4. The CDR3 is CASSFSGGIADTQYF. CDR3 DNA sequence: TGTGCCAGCAGCTTTAGCGGGGGGATCGCAGATACGCAGTATTTT.

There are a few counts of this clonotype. The CDR3 DNA reads as TGTGCCAGCAGCGTCCAACAGGGTTATGTGAACAATGAGCAGTTCTTC. This sequence encodes CASSVQQGYVNNEQFF. The V call is TRBV7-2, the J call TRBJ2-1; a possible D gene is TRBD1 (6 bases). The germline gives CDR1 SGHTA, CDR2 FQGNSA. This CDR3 is built from 16 residues. V lost 5 bases, J lost 5 bases, and 19 bases lay in between.